This T cell receptor (beta chain) emerged from a study of shared clonotypes between healthy human individuals. About the research overall: Contributing individuals were two females and three males aged 18 to 49. For every donor, three CD4 naive, three CD4 memory, two CD8 naive and one CD8 memory plates were used.

The V end was cut by 3 bases, the J end by 4 bases, with 18 bases between. Germline values: CDR1 MNHEY, CDR2 SMNVEV (reference sequence). The CDR3 is made up of 16 amino acids. Researchers ran the assay at a deep level. Profiling relied on immunoSEQ multiplex PCR, and the TCRdb table lists in-frame clones only, not all of them. This sample has more than 1,200,000 clones, with 97% to 99% found just once. Study observations and caveats: Sequencing depth was expected to influence donor clonotype sharing.

Comment on this clone: Its antigen is unknown.

The clonotype comes from a man under 40 in good health. Sequencing input: naive CD4+ T cells sorted from blood. Indicated subset: CD45RA+ positively selected. The gene calls are TRBV27 and TRBJ1-2; D possibly corresponds to TRBD1 (6 bases). CDR3 loop: CASSFLQGGWIYGYTF. The CDR3 DNA reads as TGTGCCAGCAGTTTCTTACAGGGTGGATGGATCTATGGCTACACCTTC.